Listed below are T cell receptor beta chains from one sample, sequenced in a study of Graves' ophthalmopathy and Graves' hyperthyroidism. One entry per CDR3 protein results from TCRdb running MiXCR on the multiplex PCR reads. The sample contains some 400,000 distinct CDR3 sequences, around 18% of which appear only once. Input material: peripheral blood. These receptors came from a woman between 18 and 30 years old with Graves' ophthalmopathy. Each CDR3 is given with its conserved first and last residue. D genes are given only for firm matches. Where a row states a size, it is once, few, many or the class of an expanded clone; other rows omit it.

clone size: many
J gene: TRBJ1-3
D gene: NA
V gene: TRBV12-3/TRBV12-4
CDR3 protein: CASTHRSVGENTIYF
CDR3 DNA: TGTGCCAGCACCCATCGTTCGGTTGGCGAAAACACCATATATTTT

clone size: many
J gene: TRBJ2-2
D gene: TRBD1
V gene: TRBV24-1
CDR3 protein: CATNGQGATGELFF
CDR3 DNA: TGTGCCACCAATGGGCAGGGGGCCACCGGGGAGCTGTTTTTT

clone size: many
J gene: TRBJ2-7
D gene: NA
V gene: TRBV6-5
CDR3 protein: CASSYSLQVLTYEQYF
CDR3 DNA: TGTGCCAGCAGTTACTCCCTTCAGGTTCTGACCTACGAGCAGTACTTC

clone size: many
J gene: TRBJ2-2
D gene: NA
V gene: TRBV12-5
CDR3 protein: CASGLGSSRNTGELFF
CDR3 DNA: TGTGCTAGTGGTTTGGGGAGCTCAAGGAACACCGGGGAGCTGTTTTTT

clone size: many
J gene: TRBJ2-2
D gene: NA
V gene: TRBV27
CDR3 protein: CASTSNTGELFF
CDR3 DNA: TGTGCCAGCACCTCGAACACCGGGGAGCTGTTTTTT

clone size: NA
J gene: TRBJ1-1
D gene: NA
V gene: TRBV12-3/TRBV12-4
CDR3 protein: CASSFRLTGLNTEAFF
CDR3 DNA: TGTGCCAGCAGTTTCCGTCTAACAGGGTTGAACACTGAAGCTTTCTTT

clone size: many
J gene: TRBJ2-7
D gene: NA
V gene: TRBV18
CDR3 protein: CASSPVGGMIDYEQYF
CDR3 DNA: TGTGCCAGCTCACCAGTTGGGGGGATGATCGACTACGAGCAGTACTTC

clone size: many
J gene: TRBJ1-2
D gene: NA
V gene: TRBV7-2
CDR3 protein: CASGRGINGYTF
CDR3 DNA: TGTGCCAGCGGACGGGGGATTAATGGCTACACCTTC

clone size: many
J gene: TRBJ1-1
D gene: NA
V gene: TRBV2
CDR3 protein: CASRSTMNTEAFF
CDR3 DNA: TGTGCCAGCAGATCGACTATGAACACTGAAGCTTTCTTT

clone size: many
J gene: TRBJ1-2
D gene: NA
V gene: TRBV12-3/TRBV12-4
CDR3 protein: CASSLSASSGYTF
CDR3 DNA: TGTGCCAGCAGTTTATCTGCGTCGAGTGGCTACACCTTC

clone size: many
J gene: TRBJ1-5
D gene: TRBD1
V gene: TRBV30
CDR3 protein: CAWSGQGASGQPQHF
CDR3 DNA: TGTGCCTGGAGTGGACAGGGGGCCTCGGGGCAGCCCCAGCATTTT

clone size: few
J gene: TRBJ1-5
D gene: TRBD1
V gene: TRBV27
CDR3 protein: CASSQGQGGQPQHF
CDR3 DNA: TGTGCCAGCAGCCAAGGACAGGGGGGCCAGCCCCAGCATTTT

clone size: NA
J gene: TRBJ2-5
D gene: TRBD2
V gene: TRBV11-2
CDR3 protein: CASSLRAGDQETQYF
CDR3 DNA: TGTGCCAGCAGCTTAAGAGCGGGAGACCAAGAGACCCAGTACTTC

clone size: many
J gene: TRBJ1-2
D gene: NA
V gene: TRBV28
CDR3 protein: CASSFRGGDRFNYGYTF
CDR3 DNA: TGTGCCAGCAGTTTTCGAGGGGGGGATCGCTTTAACTATGGCTACACCTTC

clone size: many
J gene: TRBJ2-3
D gene: TRBD2
V gene: TRBV2
CDR3 protein: CASTRRGLAGNTDTQYF
CDR3 DNA: TGTGCCAGCACCCGGAGAGGGCTAGCGGGGAACACAGATACGCAGTATTTT

clone size: many
J gene: TRBJ2-7
D gene: TRBD1
V gene: TRBV6-2/TRBV6-3
CDR3 protein: CASSYSTGLEEYF
CDR3 DNA: TGTGCCAGCAGTTACTCGACAGGGCTGGAAGAGTACTTC

clone size: many
J gene: TRBJ1-5
D gene: NA
V gene: TRBV28
CDR3 protein: CASSLSPDQPQHF
CDR3 DNA: TGTGCCAGCAGTTTATCACCGGATCAGCCCCAGCATTTT

clone size: NA
J gene: TRBJ2-7
D gene: TRBD2
V gene: TRBV7-8
CDR3 protein: CASSPSGGYAYEQYF
CDR3 DNA: TGTGCCAGCAGCCCTAGCGGGGGGTACGCCTACGAGCAGTACTTC

clone size: NA
J gene: TRBJ2-5
D gene: TRBD1
V gene: TRBV29-1
CDR3 protein: CSATYRDRQETQYF
CDR3 DNA: TGCAGCGCCACGTACCGGGACAGGCAAGAGACCCAGTACTTC

clone size: many
J gene: TRBJ2-4
D gene: NA
V gene: TRBV20-1
CDR3 protein: CSARQGSGKNIQYF
CDR3 DNA: TGCAGTGCTAGACAGGGGTCGGGCAAAAACATTCAGTACTTC

clone size: many
J gene: TRBJ1-1
D gene: NA
V gene: TRBV27
CDR3 protein: CASLEAGGQAATEAFF
CDR3 DNA: TGTGCCAGCCTAGAGGCGGGTGGGCAGGCCGCCACTGAAGCTTTCTTT

clone size: many
J gene: TRBJ2-7
D gene: NA
V gene: TRBV20-1
CDR3 protein: CSARTGSLWEQYF
CDR3 DNA: TGCAGTGCTAGAACAGGGAGCCTCTGGGAGCAGTACTTC

clone size: many
J gene: TRBJ1-1
D gene: NA
V gene: TRBV12-3/TRBV12-4
CDR3 protein: CAITGNSNTEAFF
CDR3 DNA: TGTGCCATTACAGGAAACTCGAACACTGAAGCTTTCTTT

clone size: many
J gene: TRBJ2-3
D gene: TRBD2
V gene: TRBV24-1
CDR3 protein: CATARGGTSTDTQYF
CDR3 DNA: TGTGCCACCGCTCGGGGGGGTACTAGCACAGATACGCAGTATTTT

clone size: NA
J gene: TRBJ1-3
D gene: TRBD1
V gene: TRBV6-1
CDR3 protein: CASRAGTGFGNTIYF
CDR3 DNA: TGTGCCAGCAGAGCAGGGACAGGGTTTGGAAACACCATATATTTT

clone size: many
J gene: TRBJ1-3
D gene: NA
V gene: TRBV7-2
CDR3 protein: CASSLSGAGNTIYF
CDR3 DNA: TGTGCCAGCAGCTTATCAGGGGCTGGAAACACTATATATTTT

clone size: many
J gene: TRBJ1-1
D gene: TRBD1
V gene: TRBV28
CDR3 protein: CASSTPQQGKATEAFF
CDR3 DNA: TGTGCCAGCAGTACCCCTCAACAGGGGAAGGCCACTGAAGCTTTCTTT

clone size: many
J gene: TRBJ2-5
D gene: TRBD2
V gene: TRBV7-2
CDR3 protein: CASGPPGLAGQETQYF
CDR3 DNA: TGTGCCAGCGGTCCCCCGGGACTAGCGGGGCAGGAGACCCAGTACTTC

clone size: NA
J gene: TRBJ2-5
D gene: NA
V gene: TRBV5-1
CDR3 protein: CASSLVGRVEEETQYF
CDR3 DNA: TGCGCCAGCAGCTTGGTAGGCAGGGTAGAAGAGGAGACCCAGTACTTC

clone size: few
J gene: TRBJ2-2
D gene: TRBD2
V gene: TRBV5-1
CDR3 protein: CASSLRPGLAVTGELFF
CDR3 DNA: TGCGCCAGCAGCTTGCGTCCGGGACTAGCGGTTACCGGGGAGCTGTTTTTT

clone size: many
J gene: TRBJ2-7
D gene: TRBD1
V gene: TRBV6-1
CDR3 protein: CASSEVGTGSYEQYF
CDR3 DNA: TGTGCCAGCAGTGAAGTTGGGACAGGGTCCTACGAGCAGTACTTC